A single sample is the source of the 14 T cell receptor beta chains below, sequenced in a study of blood T cells in healthy people across ages (dated by TCRdb to 2013 to 2016). Preparation of the library involved 5' RACE. For sequencing, an Illumina HiSeq 2500 was employed. A second 7 to 11 cycle PCR used a sample-barcoded 5' primer and a J-beta primer mix. The raw public reads went through TCRdb reprocessing: fastp at Q25, MiXCR clone calling, in-frame beta chains kept. Entries that share a CDR3 protein sequence are merged under the most common genes and DNA. Within this sample are about a million distinct CDR3 sequences, with about 44% of them counted one time only. The top ten constitute roughly 12% of the sample. The sample consisted of blood. These receptors all come from a young man in good health.

This clonotype showed up just a few times. This sequence joins TRBV20-1 and TRBJ2-3; TRBD2 matches at 12 bases. CDR3 length equals 13 residues. V shed 5 bases and J 6 bases; nucleotides not matched to a gene: 3. Per the germline V gene, CDR1 is DFQATT and CDR2 is SNEGSKA (reference sequence). The CDR3 loop is CSAAGTSGDTQYF. In DNA form, the CDR3 reads TGCAGTGCTGCCGGGACTAGCGGGGATACGCAGTATTTT.

This rearrangement joins TRBV29-1 to TRBJ2-7; TRBD1 agrees at 9 bases. The CDR3 consists of 14 residues. The germline gives CDR1 SQVTM, CDR2 ANQGSEA. The junction had 8 bases not matched to a gene; V was cut back by 1 base and J by 7 bases. CDR3 residues: CSVEGHRGHNEQYF. The CDR3 DNA sequence: TGCAGCGTTGAAGGGCACAGGGGGCACAATGAGCAGTACTTC.

The chain combines TRBV6-5 with TRBJ2-1; the D is unclear. V was trimmed by 4 bases and J by 6 bases, leaving 10 bases between them. This CDR3 is 13 amino acids long. The germline gives CDR1 MNHEY, CDR2 SVGAGI. Here the CDR3 DNA reads TGTGCCAGCAGTTTGGGCGGAATCAATGAGCAGTTCTTC. This encodes CASSLGGINEQFF.

This rearrangement joins TRBV5-1 to TRBJ1-3; perhaps TRBD1 as D (6 bases). The germline V gene has CDR1 SGHRS and CDR2 YFSETQ. Trimming took off 4 bases at V and 2 bases at J, with 16 bases between the two ends. The CDR3 is made up of 16 amino acids. CDR3 sequence: CASSLAQTGTGNTIYF. Written as DNA, the CDR3 is TGCGCCAGCAGCCTAGCACAAACAGGGACTGGAAACACCATATATTTT.

The rearrangement uses TRBV28 and TRBJ2-5; D is possibly TRBD2 (5 bases). With the DNA end fitting TRBJ2-7 better, the J assignment may be wrong. Germline V gene lookup returns CDR1 MDHEN and CDR2 SYDVKM. This CDR3 has 13 residues. The CDR3 DNA sequence: TGTGCCAGCGCCGGAGGCCCTCCGTACGAGCAGTACTTC. It codes for CASAGGPPYEQYF.

This clonotype was observed at least ten times. J is TRBJ2-7 and V is TRBV29-1; D gene ambiguous. With 4 bases removed from V and 0 bases from J, the gap between germline ends came to 10 bases. CDR3 length: 13 amino acids. Germline V CDR1 and CDR2: SQVTM, ANQGSEA. This CDR3 is CSVVILSSYEQYF. CDR3 DNA sequence: TGCAGCGTTGTGATCTTGAGCTCCTACGAGCAGTACTTC.

Only a few counts were recorded for this clonotype. The CDR3 nucleotides are TGTGCCATCAGTGGGAGTGGGACAGGAGAATTCCCGGGAGATACGCAGTATTTT. Amino acids: CAISGSGTGEFPGDTQYF. The chain combines TRBV10-3 with TRBJ2-3, with 8 bases fitting TRBD1. Looked up from germline, CDR1 is ENHRY and CDR2 is SYGVKD. The CDR3 contains 18 residues. V gave up 4 bases and J gave up 5 bases; unmatched junction bases: 17.

This clonotype was observed a handful of times. The J gene is TRBJ2-7, the V gene TRBV5-1, with 9 bases fitting TRBD1. V shed 7 bases and J 1 base; nucleotides not matched to a gene: 9. Germline CDR1 and CDR2: SGHRS and YFSETQ. The CDR3 is 15 residues long. This chain's CDR3 is CASYSPGQGSYEQYF. The CDR3 DNA sequence: TGCGCCAGCTACTCGCCGGGACAGGGATCCTACGAGCAGTACTTC.

This clonotype was detected a few times. The chain combines TRBV20-1 with TRBJ2-7, with 10 bases identical to TRBD1. CDR3 length: 14 amino acids. Looked up from germline, CDR1 is DFQATT and CDR2 is SNEGSKA (reference sequence). The J segment lost 5 bases and the V segment lost 3 bases, leaving 7 bases of the junction unmatched. The CDR3, as DNA: TGCAGTGCTAGTCTTTTGGGACAGGGGAACGAGCAGTACTTC. It encodes CSASLLGQGNEQYF.

The chain employs TRBV7-2 and TRBJ1-6, with TRBD1 matching 8 bases. V was clipped by 3 bases and J by 9 bases; unmatched bases: 7. The CDR3 consists of 15 residues. CDR1 is SGHTA, CDR2 FQGNSA, per germline. CDR3 in amino acids: CASSFGQGGRSPLHF. The CDR3 DNA follows: TGTGCCAGCAGCTTTGGACAGGGTGGTCGTTCACCCCTCCACTTT.

The chain joins TRBV3-1 to TRBJ2-3; D not resolved. CDR3 length: 18 amino acids. The V gene's germline CDR1 is LGHDT and CDR2 YNNKEL (reference sequence). The germline V and J ends were trimmed by 0 bases and 0 bases, with 16 bases remaining between them. The CDR3 DNA follows: TGTGCCAGCAGCCAAGATATTACAGAGTCCCTTAGCACAGATACGCAGTATTTT. This codes for CASSQDITESLSTDTQYF.

This clonotype has only a few counts. The rearrangement links TRBV29-1 to TRBJ1-2, with 10 bases fitting TRBD1. Looked up from germline, CDR1 is SQVTM and CDR2 is ANQGSEA. The CDR3 runs 16 residues. The V and J ends lost 2 bases and 0 bases, in that order; junction bases with no gene match: 6. CDR3 nucleotide sequence: TGCAGCGTTGAACTCGGACAGGGGGGGACTAACTATGGCTACACCTTC. It yields the protein CSVELGQGGTNYGYTF.

For this clonotype: A read error may account for a junction end that differs from germline. The CDR3 DNA reads TGTGCCAGCACCGCCGGGGCTACAACTAACTATGGCTGCACCTTC. Encoded protein: CASTAGATTNYGCTF. This chain uses TRBV12-3 or TRBV12-4 with TRBJ1-2, with a possible D match to TRBD1 (5 bases). CDR3 length equals 15 residues.

This clonotype was observed a handful of times. V usage is TRBV12-3 or TRBV12-4 and J usage is TRBJ2-1, with D perhaps assigned TRBD1 or TRBD2 (6 bases each). V lost 5 bases and J lost 7, with 18 bases in between. This CDR3 comprises 15 residues. CDR3 sequence (DNA): TGTGCCAGCAGTCTCTACAGTGGAGGGGGGAATGAGCAGTTCTTC. Translated: CASSLYSGGGNEQFF.